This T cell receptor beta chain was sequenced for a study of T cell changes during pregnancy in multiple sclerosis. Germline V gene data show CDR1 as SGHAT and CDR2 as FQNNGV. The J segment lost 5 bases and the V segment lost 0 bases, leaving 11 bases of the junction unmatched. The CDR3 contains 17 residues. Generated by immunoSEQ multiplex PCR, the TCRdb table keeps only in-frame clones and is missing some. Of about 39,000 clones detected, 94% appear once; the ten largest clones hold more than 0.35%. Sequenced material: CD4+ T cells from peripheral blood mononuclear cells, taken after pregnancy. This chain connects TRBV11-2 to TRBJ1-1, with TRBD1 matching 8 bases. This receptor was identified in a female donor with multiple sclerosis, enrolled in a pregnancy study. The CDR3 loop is CASSLDSQGAVDTEAFF. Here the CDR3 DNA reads TGTGCCAGCAGCTTAGATTCCCAGGGGGCGGTGGATACTGAAGCTTTCTTT.